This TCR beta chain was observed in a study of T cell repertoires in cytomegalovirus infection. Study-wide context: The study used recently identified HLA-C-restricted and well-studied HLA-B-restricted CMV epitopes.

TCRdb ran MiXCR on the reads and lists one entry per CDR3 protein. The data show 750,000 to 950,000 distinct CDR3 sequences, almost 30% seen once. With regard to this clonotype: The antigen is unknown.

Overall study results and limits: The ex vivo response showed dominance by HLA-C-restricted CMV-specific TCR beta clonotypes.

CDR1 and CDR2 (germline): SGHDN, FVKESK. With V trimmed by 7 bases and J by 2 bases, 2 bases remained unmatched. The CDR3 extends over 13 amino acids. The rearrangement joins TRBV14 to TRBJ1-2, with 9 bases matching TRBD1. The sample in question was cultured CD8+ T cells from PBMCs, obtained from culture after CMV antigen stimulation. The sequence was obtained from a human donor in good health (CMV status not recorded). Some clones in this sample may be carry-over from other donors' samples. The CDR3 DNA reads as TGTGCCAGCAACGGACAGGGGAACTATGGCTACACCTTC. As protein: CASNGQGNYGYTF.